Here is one TCR beta chain with its context. Antigen unknown. This entry comes from a study of CD8 T cells in ankylosing spondylitis. Study-wide results and limits: In the blood and synovial fluid of reactive arthritis, some motif variants had been previously reported. Characteristic of ankylosing spondylitis blood, it appeared, was a TCR beta motif comprising eight highly homologous variants. The authors reported significant enrichment of disease-linked clones in matched ankylosing spondylitis synovial fluid.

The authors made TCR beta libraries by quantitative 5'-RACE with molecular barcodes. TCRdb processed the 5' RACE reads anew with MiXCR; each CDR3 protein has one entry. The sample yields roughly 670,000 distinct CDR3 sequences, over 15% seen once. Germline V gene sequence: CDR1 SGHAT, CDR2 FQNNGV. With 3 bases clipped from V and 5 bases from J, the junction kept 12 bases outside the gene matches. CDR3 length equals 16 residues. The J gene is TRBJ2-5, the V gene TRBV11-2, with 7 bases fitting TRBD1. The sample taken for sequencing was blood, either unsorted or a sorted T cell fraction (not recorded which). The sequence was collected from a male donor with ankylosing spondylitis. This CDR3 is CASSFPWGQGEETQYF. CDR3 nucleotide sequence: TGTGCCAGCAGCTTCCCTTGGGGGCAGGGGGAGGAGACCCAGTACTTC.